This entry lists 32 T cell receptor beta chains sequenced from one sample in a study of T cell responses to AZD1222 COVID-19 vaccine. This table comes from immunoSEQ multiplex PCR, and its TCRdb copy is limited to in-frame clones, with some not included. The table records around 110,000 clones, roughly nine tenths of them present only once. Sequenced material: peripheral blood, taken on day 0 of AZD1222 vaccination. These receptors all stem from an adult in good health.

The J gene is TRBJ1-1, the V gene TRBV11-2, with 10 bases fitting TRBD1. The CDR3 length is 13 residues. After removal of 5 bases from V and 11 bases from J, the junction contained 8 bases not matched to a gene. Germline V gene sequence: CDR1 SGHAT, CDR2 FQNNGV. CDR3 coding DNA: TGTGCCAGCAGCCGGGACAGGGGATACGGGGCTTTCTTT. This translates into CASSRDRGYGAFF. Full variable domain (outside the CDR3, taken from reference TRBV11-2 and TRBJ1-1): EAGVAQSPRYKIIEKRQSVAFWCNPISGHATLYWYQQILGQGPKLLIQFQNNGVVDDSQLPKDRFSAERLKGVDSTLKIQPAKLEDSAVYLCASSRDRGYGAFFGQGTRLTVV.

This clone occurred a few times. The V call is TRBV19, the J call TRBJ1-4; TRBD1 matches 8 bases. The germline V gene encodes CDR1 LNHDA and CDR2 SQIVND (reference sequence). This CDR3 is 13 amino acids long. Germline trimming cut 10 bases from V and 8 bases from J; bases unmatched to any gene: 9. The CDR3 loop reads CATSGTGGEKLFF. CDR3 nucleotides: TGTGCCACCTCCGGGACAGGAGGAGAAAAACTGTTTTTT.

The chain recombines TRBV2 with TRBJ2-5; D might be TRBD2 (6 bases). V gave up 6 bases and J gave up 4 bases, with 12 bases separating them. Germline V CDR1 and CDR2: SNHLY, FYNNEI. The CDR3 extends over 13 amino acids. The CDR3 DNA is TGTGCCAGCAGAAGACTAGTTTTAGAGACCCAGTACTTC. Translating it yields CASRRLVLETQYF.

This chain uses TRBV5-5 with TRBJ1-1; D is unresolved. The germline V gene encodes CDR1 SGHKS and CDR2 YYEKEE (reference sequence). This CDR3 has 13 residues. V was pared by 2 bases and J by 5 bases, with 10 bases between. The chain's CDR3 is CASSLLGRTEAFF. As DNA, the CDR3 is TGTGCCAGCAGCTTATTGGGGAGAACTGAAGCTTTCTTT.

The CDR3, as DNA: TGTGCCAGCGATCGGGGCACTAATGAAAAACTGTTTTTT. The encoded protein is CASDRGTNEKLFF. The chain has TRBV28 and TRBJ1-4, with a weak D call TRBD1 (5 bases). The CDR3 consists of 13 residues. The V end lost 8 bases, the J end lost 2 bases, and 9 bases lay between the germline ends. Germline CDR1 MDHEN, CDR2 SYDVKM. The full variable domain, in which reference TRBV28 and TRBJ1-4 provide the parts outside the CDR3, is DVKVTQSSRYLVKRTGEKVFLECVQDMDHENMFWYRQDPGLGLRLIYFSYDVKMKEKGDIPEGYSVSREKKERFSLILESASTNQTSMYLCASDRGTNEKLFFGSGTQLSVL.

The gene calls are TRBV11-2 and TRBJ1-1, with D perhaps matching TRBD1 (5 bases). CDR3 size: 13 residues. Trimming removed 5 bases at V and 3 bases at J, with 10 bases between. The germline V gene encodes CDR1 SGHAT and CDR2 FQNNGV. This chain's CDR3 is CASSPRVDTEAFF. The CDR3 DNA sequence: TGTGCCAGCAGCCCCAGGGTGGACACTGAAGCTTTCTTT.

This chain uses TRBV5-1 with TRBJ1-6; 8 nucleotides line up with TRBD1. Per the germline V gene, CDR1 is SGHRS and CDR2 is YFSETQ. The V gene end was trimmed by 4 bases and the J gene end by 9 bases; junction bases not matched to a gene: 9. The CDR3 is made up of 15 amino acids. The CDR3 DNA follows: TGCGCCAGCAGCCAATCGCGACAGGGGAGTTCACCCCTCCACTTT. Its translation is CASSQSRQGSSPLHF.

The chain carries TRBV19 and TRBJ2-5; tentatively, D is TRBD1 (5 bases). V lost 6 bases to trimming and J lost 1 base, with 18 bases between them. CDR3 length: 16 amino acids. The germline CDR1 and CDR2 sequences are LNHDA and SQIVND (reference sequence). The CDR3 region is CASRKSIHRLQETQYF. The CDR3 bases are TGTGCCAGTAGAAAATCTATCCACAGGCTCCAAGAGACCCAGTACTTC.

This clone was recorded a few times. The V and J genes are TRBV5-1 and TRBJ2-2; tentatively, D is TRBD2 (5 bases). CDR1 and CDR2 (germline): SGHRS, YFSETQ. V lost 1 base to trimming and J lost 4 bases, with 11 bases between them. CDR3 length: 15 residues. The CDR3 loop is CASSLNVEGTGELFF. The CDR3 DNA is TGCGCCAGCAGCTTGAATGTCGAGGGCACCGGGGAGCTGTTTTTT.

This clone has just a few counts. The chain has TRBV27 and TRBJ2-3; TRBD1 agrees at 7 bases. The CDR3 runs to 16 residues. Germline V CDR1 and CDR2: MNHEY, SMNVEV (reference sequence). After removal of 5 bases from V and 3 bases from J, the junction contained 11 bases not matched to a gene. The CDR3, as DNA: TGTGCCAGCAGTCCGACCCTACAGGGGTCAACAGATACGCAGTATTTT. It specifies CASSPTLQGSTDTQYF.

This clone was recorded a few times. The chain employs TRBV7-8 and TRBJ2-7; D may be TRBD1 (7 bases). V shed 1 base and J shed 2 bases, with 15 bases lying between them. This CDR3 has 16 amino acids. CDR1 is SGHVS, CDR2 FQNEAQ, per germline. The CDR3 region has the DNA TGTGCCAGCAGCTTAGAGACTAGACAGGGCGCCTACGAGCAGTACTTC. Protein product: CASSLETRQGAYEQYF. The full variable domain, in which reference TRBV7-8 and TRBJ2-7 provide the parts outside the CDR3, is GAGVSQSPRYKVAKRGQDVALRCDPISGHVSLFWYQQALGQGPEFLTYFQNEAQLDKSGLPSDRFFAERPEGSVSTLKIQRTQQEDSAVYLCASSLETRQGAYEQYFGPGTRLTVT.

The chain links TRBV5-1 to TRBJ1-4; D gene ambiguous. This CDR3 is 16 amino acids long. Germline V gene data show CDR1 as SGHRS and CDR2 as YFSETQ. V lost 7 bases and J 0 bases, leaving 16 bases between the germline ends. The DNA for the CDR3 is TGCGCCAGCCAAAGAGGGAGCACCTCAACTAATGAAAAACTGTTTTTT. Translation gives CASQRGSTSTNEKLFF.

This clone was seen just once. The J gene is TRBJ2-7, the V gene TRBV5-6, with 11 bases matching TRBD2. Looked up from germline, CDR1 is SGHDT and CDR2 is YYEEEE. This CDR3 has 15 amino acids. V dropped 5 bases and J dropped 3; count of bases not matched to a gene: 7. The CDR3 bases are TGTGCCAGCAGTGCGCTAGCGGGAGGAATCTACGAGCAGTACTTC. Its protein is CASSALAGGIYEQYF.

In nucleotides, the CDR3 is TGCGCCAGCAGTGAGATCCAGAACACTGAAGCTTTCTTT. The encoded protein is CASSEIQNTEAFF. The V gene is TRBV10-2, the J gene TRBJ1-1; D gene uncertain. The V end lost 2 bases, the J end lost 1 base, and 5 bases lay between the germline ends. The CDR3 runs to 13 residues. Germline loops: CDR1 WSHSY, CDR2 SAAADI.

This chain uses TRBV4-1 with TRBJ1-6; 7 bases are shared with TRBD1. Germline V gene sequence: CDR1 MGHRA, CDR2 YSYEKL. The CDR3 covers 15 residues. V lost 5 bases to trimming and J lost 4 bases; unmatched junction nucleotides: 5. CDR3 DNA: TGCGCCAGCAGCACCCAGACAGGGTATAATTCACCCCTCCACTTT. As protein: CASSTQTGYNSPLHF.

J is TRBJ2-7 and V is TRBV28; TRBD1 aligns across 7 bases. V shed 4 bases, J shed 3 bases, and the junction held 9 bases outside the gene matches. There are 15 residues in the CDR3. Germline assignment: CDR1 MDHEN and CDR2 SYDVKM. CDR3 in DNA: TGTGCCAGCAGTTCATACTGGGACAGCGGCTACGAGCAGTACTTC. Translated: CASSSYWDSGYEQYF.

V and J are TRBV5-5 and TRBJ2-1; 10 nucleotides match TRBD2. V was clipped by 4 bases and J by 7 bases; unmatched bases: 8. CDR1 is SGHKS and CDR2 is YYEKEE in the germline V gene (reference sequence). The CDR3 contains 15 residues. The CDR3, as DNA: TGTGCCAGCAGCCCTTCTAGCGGGAGTGGTAATGAGCAGTTCTTC. Translated, it gives CASSPSSGSGNEQFF.

The chain employs TRBV7-2 and TRBJ1-1, with TRBD1 as a possible D gene (5 bases). This CDR3 region has 14 residues. Germline assignment: CDR1 SGHTA and CDR2 FQGNSA. V lost 4 bases and J lost 2, with 11 bases in between. CDR3 DNA sequence: TGTGCCAGCAGCTCCGGGACGGGAAACACTGAAGCTTTCTTT. Translation gives CASSSGTGNTEAFF.

The chain uses TRBV10-3 and TRBJ1-4; D ambiguous. Germline loops: CDR1 ENHRY, CDR2 SYGVKD. Trimming cost V 6 bases and J 0 bases, with 5 bases left between them. CDR3 size: 13 residues. Here the CDR3 DNA reads TGTGCCATCAGGGTTTCAACTAATGAAAAACTGTTTTTT. Its protein product is CAIRVSTNEKLFF.

The rearrangement joins TRBV11-3 to TRBJ2-2; no clear D. The CDR3 loop spans 13 amino acids. The V end was cut by 1 base, the J end by 1 base, with 1 base between. Germline V gene sequence: CDR1 SGHNT, CDR2 YENEEA. CDR3 loop: CASSLVNTGELFF. The CDR3, as DNA: TGTGCCAGCAGCTTAGTGAACACCGGGGAGCTGTTTTTT.

The chain recombines TRBV13 with TRBJ1-2, with D perhaps TRBD1 (6 bases). The CDR3 is made up of 15 amino acids. Deletions cut 1 base from V and 11 bases from J, with 20 bases between. Germline V gives CDR1 PRHDT, CDR2 FYEKMQ (reference sequence). This chain's CDR3 is CASSLAATAGEAYTF. The CDR3 region has the DNA TGTGCCAGCAGCTTAGCGGCCACGGCAGGGGAGGCGTACACCTTC.

Details on this clone: This specimen includes other DNA sequences encoding the same CDR3. This sequence joins TRBV30 and TRBJ1-5; D possibly corresponds to TRBD1 (5 bases). The ends were cut back, 3 bases at V and 4 bases at J, with 10 bases in the middle. CDR1 and CDR2 (germline): GTSNPN, SVGIG (reference sequence). CDR3 length: 13 residues. CDR3 residues: CAWSDSGNQPQHF. For the CDR3, the DNA is TGTGCCTGGAGCGACAGCGGAAATCAGCCCCAGCATTTT.

The genes are TRBV19 and TRBJ1-1; no clear D. Germline lookup yields CDR1 LNHDA and CDR2 SQIVND (reference sequence). The V end was cut by 0 bases, the J end by 8 bases, with 7 bases between. This CDR3 has 12 residues. The CDR3 DNA is TGTGCCAGTAGTATAGATCCCAGCGAAGCTTTCTTT. Protein sequence: CASSIDPSEAFF. The full variable domain, its missing parts supplied by reference TRBV19 and TRBJ1-1, is DGGITQSPKYLFRKEGQNVTLSCEQNLNHDAMYWYRQDPGQGLRLIYYSQIVNDFQKGDIAEGYSVSREKKESFPLTVTSAQKNPTAFYLCASSIDPSEAFFGQGTRLTVV.

V usage is TRBV20-1 and J usage is TRBJ2-1, with D uncertain. Germline CDR1 is DFQATT and CDR2 is SNEGSKA (reference sequence). Between the trimmed V and J ends, which lost 3 bases and 9 bases, there was a span of 9 bases. This CDR3 is built from 11 residues. CDR3 in DNA: TGCAGTGCTAGGATAGGGATTGAGCAGTTCTTC. Translating it yields CSARIGIEQFF.

The rearrangement links TRBV5-1 to TRBJ2-7, with 7 nucleotides matching TRBD1. This CDR3 comprises 14 residues. Germline-derived CDR1 and CDR2 are SGHRS and YFSETQ. V was pared by 3 bases and J by 2 bases, with 5 bases of the junction left unmatched. The CDR3 sequence is CASSWDSSTYEQYF. DNA of the CDR3: TGCGCCAGCAGCTGGGACAGCTCAACCTACGAGCAGTACTTC. Full variable domain (remainder filled in from reference TRBV5-1 and TRBJ2-7): KAGVTQTPRYLIKTRGQQVTLSCSPISGHRSVSWYQQTPGQGLQFLFEYFSETQRNKGNFPGRFSGRQFSNSRSEMNVSTLELGDSALYLCASSWDSSTYEQYFGPGTRLTVT.

CDR3 loop: CASTEGWDRGFTEAFF. Here the CDR3 DNA reads TGTGCCAGCACGGAAGGTTGGGACAGGGGTTTTACTGAAGCTTTCTTT. The rearrangement uses TRBV28 and TRBJ1-1; 10 nucleotides align to TRBD1. The CDR3 runs 16 residues. Germline V gene lookup returns CDR1 MDHEN and CDR2 SYDVKM. With V trimmed by 7 bases and J by 5 bases, 13 bases remained unmatched.

This clone is a singleton in its sample. This chain uses TRBV6-5 with TRBJ2-7; TRBD1 aligns across 8 bases. Germline values: CDR1 MNHEY, CDR2 SVGAGI. CDR3 length equals 15 residues. After removal of 2 bases from V and 2 bases from J, the junction contained 5 bases not matched to a gene. CDR3 nucleotides: TGTGCCAGCAGTTACACGGACAGGGAACCCTACGAGCAGTACTTC. Translation: CASSYTDREPYEQYF.

The chain has TRBV27 and TRBJ2-7, with 8 bases that match TRBD2. The V gene end was trimmed by 1 base and the J gene end by 0 bases; junction bases not matched to a gene: 8. From germline, CDR1 is MNHEY and CDR2 SMNVEV (reference sequence). The CDR3 runs to 17 residues. The CDR3 loop reads CASSLWASGPSSYEQYF. The CDR3 DNA sequence: TGTGCCAGCAGTTTATGGGCTAGCGGGCCGAGCTCCTACGAGCAGTACTTC.

The rearrangement links TRBV28 to TRBJ2-7; a weak D match, TRBD1 (5 bases). Trimming left V 5 bases short and J 2 bases short, with 16 bases between. The CDR3 runs 15 residues. Per germline, CDR1 MDHEN and CDR2 SYDVKM. DNA of the CDR3: TGTGCCAGCAGTCACGGGCAGGGCCCTACCTACGAGCAGTACTTC. It encodes CASSHGQGPTYEQYF.

The V gene is TRBV3-1 (or the pseudogene TRBV3-2), the J gene TRBJ1-2; D unclear. The CDR3 is made up of 12 amino acids. Deletions cut 6 bases from V and 8 bases from J, with 13 bases between. Germline lookup yields CDR1 LGHDT and CDR2 YNNKEL (reference sequence). CDR3 protein: CASSGRDWGYTF. The CDR3 region has the DNA TGTGCCAGCAGTGGACGGGATTGGGGCTACACCTTC.

This clone is a singleton in its sample. The chain recombines TRBV28 with TRBJ1-3; D unclear. V was cut by 3 bases and J by 2 bases, with 11 bases left in between. The CDR3 covers 15 residues. From germline, CDR1 is MDHEN and CDR2 SYDVKM. In nucleotides, the CDR3 is TGTGCCAGCAGTTTCGTCCAAGCCACTGGAAACACCATATATTTT. Amino acids: CASSFVQATGNTIYF.

The chain couples TRBV23-1 to TRBJ1-6; TRBD1 might be the D (5 bases). TRBV23-1 falls under the ORF class, with uncertain function. This CDR3 is built from 17 residues. Between the trimmed V and J ends, which lost 2 bases and 8 bases, there was a span of 19 bases. Here the CDR3 DNA reads TGCGCCAGCAGTCAAGGATTATTGCGGGGGTCCCATTCACCCCTCCACTTT. Encoded protein: CASSQGLLRGSHSPLHF.